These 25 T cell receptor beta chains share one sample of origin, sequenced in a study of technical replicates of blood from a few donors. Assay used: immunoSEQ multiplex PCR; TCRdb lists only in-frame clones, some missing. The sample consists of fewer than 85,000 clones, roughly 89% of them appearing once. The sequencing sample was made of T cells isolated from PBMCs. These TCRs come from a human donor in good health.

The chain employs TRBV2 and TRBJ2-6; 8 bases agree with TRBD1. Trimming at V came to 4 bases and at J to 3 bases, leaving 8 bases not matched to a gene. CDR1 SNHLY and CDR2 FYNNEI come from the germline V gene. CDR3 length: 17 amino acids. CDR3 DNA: TGTGCCAGCAGTGGGAGGACAGGGACGGTTGGGGCCAACGTCCTGACTTTC. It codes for CASSGRTGTVGANVLTF.

CDR3 loop: CAISSLRDSPDTEAFF. CDR3 in DNA: TGTGCCATCAGTTCTCTCCGGGACAGCCCGGACACTGAAGCTTTCTTT. V and J are TRBV10-3 and TRBJ1-1; 7 bases are shared with TRBD1. The CDR3 is 16 residues long. Germline V gene data show CDR1 as ENHRY and CDR2 as SYGVKD. The junction had 12 bases not matched to a gene; V was cut back by 5 bases and J by 3 bases.

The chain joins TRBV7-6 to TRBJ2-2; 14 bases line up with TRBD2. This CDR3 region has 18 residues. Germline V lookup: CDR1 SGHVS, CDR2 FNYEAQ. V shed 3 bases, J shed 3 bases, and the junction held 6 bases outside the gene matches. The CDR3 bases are TGTGCCAGCAGCTTTCGACTAGCGGGAGGGACGGACACCGGGGAGCTGTTTTTT. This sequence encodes CASSFRLAGGTDTGELFF.

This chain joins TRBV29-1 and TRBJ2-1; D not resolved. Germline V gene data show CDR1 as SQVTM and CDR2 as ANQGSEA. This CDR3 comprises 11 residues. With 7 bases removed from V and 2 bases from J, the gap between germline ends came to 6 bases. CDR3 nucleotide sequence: TGCAGCGGCGCTCCCTACAATGAGCAGTTCTTC. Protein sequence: CSGAPYNEQFF.

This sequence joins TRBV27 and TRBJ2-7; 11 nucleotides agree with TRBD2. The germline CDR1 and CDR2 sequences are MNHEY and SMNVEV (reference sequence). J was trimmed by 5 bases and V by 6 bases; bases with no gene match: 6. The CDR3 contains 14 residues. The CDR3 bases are TGTGCCAGCAGCCCGACTAGCGGGATTCACGAGCAGTACTTC. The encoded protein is CASSPTSGIHEQYF.

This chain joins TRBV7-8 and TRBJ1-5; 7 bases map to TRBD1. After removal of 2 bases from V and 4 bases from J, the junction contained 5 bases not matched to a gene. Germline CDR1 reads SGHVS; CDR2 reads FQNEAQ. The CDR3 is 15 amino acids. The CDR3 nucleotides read TGTGCCAGCAGCTTAAACGGACAGGCTAATCAGCCCCAGCATTTT. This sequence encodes CASSLNGQANQPQHF.

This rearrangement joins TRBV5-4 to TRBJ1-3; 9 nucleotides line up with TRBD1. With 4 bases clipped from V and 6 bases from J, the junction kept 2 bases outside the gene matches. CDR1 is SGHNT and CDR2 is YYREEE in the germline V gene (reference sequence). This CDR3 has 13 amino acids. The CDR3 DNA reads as TGTGCCAGCAGCGACAGGGGGGTAAACACCATATATTTT. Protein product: CASSDRGVNTIYF. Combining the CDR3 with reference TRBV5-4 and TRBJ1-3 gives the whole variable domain ETGVTQSPTHLIKTRGQQVTLRCSSQSGHNTVSWYQQALGQGPQFIFQYYREEENGRGNFPPRFSGLQFPNYSSELNVNALELDDSALYLCASSDRGVNTIYFGEGSWLTVV.

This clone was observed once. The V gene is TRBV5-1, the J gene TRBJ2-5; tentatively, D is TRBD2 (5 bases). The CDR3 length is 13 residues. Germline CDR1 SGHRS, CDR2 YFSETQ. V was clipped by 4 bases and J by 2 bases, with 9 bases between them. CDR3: CASSPTNQETQYF. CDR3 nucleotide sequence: TGCGCCAGCAGCCCGACTAATCAAGAGACCCAGTACTTC.

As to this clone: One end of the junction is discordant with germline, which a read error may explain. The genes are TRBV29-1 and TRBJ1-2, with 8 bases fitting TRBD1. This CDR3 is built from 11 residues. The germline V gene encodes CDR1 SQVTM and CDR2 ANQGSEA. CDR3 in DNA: TGCAGCGGTTTCTCAGGGGGCGACCTCTGCTTC. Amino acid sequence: CSGFSGGDLCF.

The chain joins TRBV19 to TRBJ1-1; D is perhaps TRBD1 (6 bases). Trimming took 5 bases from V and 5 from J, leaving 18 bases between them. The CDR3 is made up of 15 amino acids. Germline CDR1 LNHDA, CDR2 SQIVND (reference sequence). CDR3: CASSSPPGVQTEAFF. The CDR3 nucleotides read TGTGCCAGTAGTTCCCCTCCAGGGGTTCAAACTGAAGCTTTCTTT.

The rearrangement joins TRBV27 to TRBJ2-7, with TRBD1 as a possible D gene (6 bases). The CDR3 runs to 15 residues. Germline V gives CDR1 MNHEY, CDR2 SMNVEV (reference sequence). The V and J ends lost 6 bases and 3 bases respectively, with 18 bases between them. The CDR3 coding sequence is TGTGCCAGCAGGCCCACGGACAGCCAAATCTACGAGCAGTACTTC. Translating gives CASRPTDSQIYEQYF.

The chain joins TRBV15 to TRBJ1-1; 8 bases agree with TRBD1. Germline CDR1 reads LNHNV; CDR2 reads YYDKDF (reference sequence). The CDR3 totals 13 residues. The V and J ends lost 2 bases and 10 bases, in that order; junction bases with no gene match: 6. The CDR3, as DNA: TGTGCCACCAGCAGAAAACCGGGACAGGTAGCTTTCTTT. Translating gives CATSRKPGQVAFF.

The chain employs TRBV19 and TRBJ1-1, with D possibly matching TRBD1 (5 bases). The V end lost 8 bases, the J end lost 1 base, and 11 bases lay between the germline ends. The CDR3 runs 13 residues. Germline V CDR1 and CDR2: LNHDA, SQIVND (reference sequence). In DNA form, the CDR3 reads TGTGCCAGTTCGGCAGGGCCGAACACTGAAGCTTTCTTT. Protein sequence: CASSAGPNTEAFF.

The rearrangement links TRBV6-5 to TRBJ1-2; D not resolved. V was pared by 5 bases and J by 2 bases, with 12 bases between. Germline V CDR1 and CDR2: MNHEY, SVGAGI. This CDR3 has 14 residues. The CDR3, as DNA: TGTGCCAGCAGTCGGACTGGGAGGAACTATGGCTACACCTTC. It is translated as CASSRTGRNYGYTF.

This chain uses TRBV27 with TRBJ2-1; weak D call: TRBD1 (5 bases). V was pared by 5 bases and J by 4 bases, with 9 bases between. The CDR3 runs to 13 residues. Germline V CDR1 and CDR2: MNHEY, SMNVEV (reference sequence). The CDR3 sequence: CASSLGAYNEQFF. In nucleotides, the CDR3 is TGTGCCAGCAGTCTAGGGGCTTACAATGAGCAGTTCTTC.

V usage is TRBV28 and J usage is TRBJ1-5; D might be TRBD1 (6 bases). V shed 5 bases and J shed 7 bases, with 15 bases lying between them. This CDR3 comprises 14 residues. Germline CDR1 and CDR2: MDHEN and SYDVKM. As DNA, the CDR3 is TGTGCCAGCAGTACACCAGGGGTAGCACAGCCCCAGCATTTT. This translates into CASSTPGVAQPQHF.

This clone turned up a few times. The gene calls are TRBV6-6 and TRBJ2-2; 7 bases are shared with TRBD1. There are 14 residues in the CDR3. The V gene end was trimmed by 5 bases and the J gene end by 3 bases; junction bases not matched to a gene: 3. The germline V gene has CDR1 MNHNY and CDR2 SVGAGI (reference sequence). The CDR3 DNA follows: TGTGCCAGCAGTCCCACAGGGGACACCGGGGAGCTGTTTTTT. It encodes CASSPTGDTGELFF.

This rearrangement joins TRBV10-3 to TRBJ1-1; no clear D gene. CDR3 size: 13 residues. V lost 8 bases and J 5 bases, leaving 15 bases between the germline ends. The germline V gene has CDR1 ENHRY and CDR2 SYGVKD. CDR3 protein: CAIGQTPRTEAFF. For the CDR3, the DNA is TGTGCCATCGGCCAGACTCCGAGGACTGAAGCTTTCTTT.

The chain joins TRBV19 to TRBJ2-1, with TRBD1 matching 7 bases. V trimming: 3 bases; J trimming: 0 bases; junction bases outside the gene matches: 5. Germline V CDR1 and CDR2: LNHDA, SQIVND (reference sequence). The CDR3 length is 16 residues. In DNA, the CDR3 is TGTGCCAGTAGTATGAGAGGGGGCAGCTCCTACAATGAGCAGTTCTTC. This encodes CASSMRGGSSYNEQFF.

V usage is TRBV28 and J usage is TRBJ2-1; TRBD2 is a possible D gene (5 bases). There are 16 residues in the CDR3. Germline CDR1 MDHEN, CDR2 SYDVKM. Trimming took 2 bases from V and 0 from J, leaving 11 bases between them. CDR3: CASSLIGGSSYNEQFF. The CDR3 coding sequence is TGTGCCAGCAGTTTAATTGGTGGGAGCTCCTACAATGAGCAGTTCTTC.

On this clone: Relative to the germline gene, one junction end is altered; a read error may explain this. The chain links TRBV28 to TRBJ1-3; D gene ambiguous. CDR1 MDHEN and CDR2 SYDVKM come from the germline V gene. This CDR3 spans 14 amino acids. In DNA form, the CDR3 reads TGTGCCAGCAGTTTTTTTGACTCTCGAAACACCATATATTTT. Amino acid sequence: CASSFFDSRNTIYF.

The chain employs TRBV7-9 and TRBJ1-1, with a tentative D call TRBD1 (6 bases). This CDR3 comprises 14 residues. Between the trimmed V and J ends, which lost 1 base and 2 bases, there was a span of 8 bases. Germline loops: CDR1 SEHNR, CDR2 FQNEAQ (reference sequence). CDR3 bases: TGTGCCAGCAGCTTAGGACAGGCCAACACTGAAGCTTTCTTT. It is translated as CASSLGQANTEAFF.

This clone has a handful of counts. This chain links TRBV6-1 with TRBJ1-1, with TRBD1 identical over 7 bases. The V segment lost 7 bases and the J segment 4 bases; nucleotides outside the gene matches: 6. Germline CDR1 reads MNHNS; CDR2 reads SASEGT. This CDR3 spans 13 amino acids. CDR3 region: CASTRQGVTEAFF. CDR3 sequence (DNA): TGTGCCAGCACAAGACAGGGAGTCACTGAAGCTTTCTTT.

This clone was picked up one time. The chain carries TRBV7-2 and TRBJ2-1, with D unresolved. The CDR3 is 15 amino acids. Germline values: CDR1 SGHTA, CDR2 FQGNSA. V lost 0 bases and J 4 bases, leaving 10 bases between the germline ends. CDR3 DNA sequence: TGTGCCAGCAGCTTAGCTGGCGGTCCTTACAATGAGCAGTTCTTC. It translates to CASSLAGGPYNEQFF. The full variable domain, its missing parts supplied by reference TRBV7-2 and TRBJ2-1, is GAGVSQSPSNKVTEKGKDVELRCDPISGHTALYWYRQSLGQGLEFLIYFQGNSAPDKSGLPSDRFSAERTGGSVSTLTIQRTQQEDSAVYLCASSLAGGPYNEQFFGPGTRLTVL.

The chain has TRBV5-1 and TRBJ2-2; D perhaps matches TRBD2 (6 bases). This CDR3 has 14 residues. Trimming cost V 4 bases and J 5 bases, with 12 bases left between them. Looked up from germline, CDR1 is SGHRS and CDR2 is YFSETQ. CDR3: CASSTRDPTGELFF. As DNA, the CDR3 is TGCGCCAGCAGCACGCGGGACCCAACCGGGGAGCTGTTTTTT. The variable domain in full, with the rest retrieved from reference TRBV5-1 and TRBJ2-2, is KAGVTQTPRYLIKTRGQQVTLSCSPISGHRSVSWYQQTPGQGLQFLFEYFSETQRNKGNFPGRFSGRQFSNSRSEMNVSTLELGDSALYLCASSTRDPTGELFFGEGSRLTVL.